The following is a T cell receptor (beta chain) sequence with its context. This sample was taken from a study of patients and donors after allogeneic stem cell transplantation. Germline V gene sequence: CDR1 SGHRS, CDR2 YFSETQ. The germline V and J ends were trimmed by 7 bases and 0 bases, with 17 bases remaining between them. CDR3 length equals 15 residues. TCRdb ran MiXCR on the RT-PCR reads and lists one entry per CDR3 protein. This sample has about 960,000 distinct CDR3 sequences; more than 15% occur once, and the top ten carry 5.5% to 6.5%. The material sequenced was blood, either unsorted or a sorted T cell fraction (not recorded which). This chain uses TRBV5-1 with TRBJ2-7; D remains ambiguous. This receptor was taken from a human donor who was either an allogeneic HSCT recipient or a stem cell or donor lymphocyte infusion donor (not recorded which). It is not recorded whose cells these are; they may come from a transplant donor. The CDR3 is CASANEPGRSYEQYF. For the CDR3, the DNA is TGCGCCAGCGCGAACGAACCGGGCCGCTCCTACGAGCAGTACTTC.